Listed below are T cell receptor beta chains from one sample, sequenced in a study of OX40 agonist ivuxolimab in advanced cancers. The data were produced by immunoSEQ multiplex PCR, yet TCRdb's version contains in-frame clones alone and is incomplete. Altogether more than 60,000 clones are present, about 80% being singletons, with the ten largest covering around 4.5%. This specimen was CD4+ or CD8+ T cells sorted from blood, taken in a trial of the OX40 agonist ivuxolimab. Receptors were obtained from an adult with an advanced solid tumor such as melanoma, head and neck, liver or kidney cancer. Both conserved end residues are trimmed from each CDR3. The order of the fields is J gene, V gene, CDR3 protein.

J: TRBJ1-6; V: TRBV4-2; CDR3: ASSQDGQGNSPLH
J: TRBJ2-7; V: TRBV27; CDR3: ASSPSIGPYEQY
J: TRBJ1-1; V: TRBV28; CDR3: ASSLLGQGLMNTEAF
J: TRBJ1-4; V: TRBV19; CDR3: ASSIGRSANEKLF
J: TRBJ1-3; V: TRBV9; CDR3: ASSVAQTGTGNTIY
J: TRBJ1-1; V: TRBV18; CDR3: ASSPRGDTEAF
J: TRBJ1-6; V: TRBV28; CDR3: ASRGGSSGNSPLH
J: TRBJ2-2; V: TRBV5-1; CDR3: ASSVGSGPGTGELF
J: TRBJ2-3; V: TRBV5-6; CDR3: ASSLGDISTDTQY
J: TRBJ1-6; V: TRBV6-5; CDR3: ASRPPVGNSPLH
J: TRBJ1-2; V: TRBV19; CDR3: ASSLAGIEGYT
J: TRBJ1-6; V: TRBV4-1; CDR3: ASSQEGSFSNSPLH
J: TRBJ1-1; V: TRBV9; CDR3: ASSVGGGTGPTEAF
J: TRBJ2-7; V: TRBV7-2; CDR3: ASSLVAGSYEQY
J: TRBJ1-5; V: TRBV27; CDR3: ASSFSGSNQPQH
J: TRBJ1-5; V: TRBV18; CDR3: ASSPDRANQPQH
J: TRBJ1-1; V: TRBV7-2; CDR3: ASSLVEGAGTEAF
J: TRBJ1-2; V: TRBV7-2; CDR3: ASSGTTGFYGYT
J: TRBJ1-4; V: TRBV27; CDR3: ASSLWGPGQGNEKLF
J: TRBJ1-1; V: TRBV28; CDR3: ASSSYLGYEAF
J: TRBJ1-2; V: TRBV20-1; CDR3: SATPDT
J: TRBJ2-6; V: TRBV5-5; CDR3: ASSLAPSGTGANVLT
J: TRBJ1-1; V: TRBV6-1; CDR3: ASSLGGALNTEAF
J: TRBJ2-3; V: TRBV5-1; CDR3: ASSLAGVGTDTQY
J: TRBJ1-2; V: TRBV19; CDR3: ASSRGLGNYGYT
J: TRBJ1-2; V: TRBV27; CDR3: ASSLLAGTSPPS
J: TRBJ2-5; V: TRBV7-3; CDR3: ASSLNLGKTQY
J: TRBJ1-4; V: TRBV7-2; CDR3: ASSPRAVTNEKLF
J: TRBJ2-7; V: TRBV7-9; CDR3: ASRSGQGAYEQY
J: TRBJ2-6; V: TRBV19; CDR3: ASSMHGNSGANVLT
J: TRBJ2-3; V: TRBV19; CDR3: ASSGGRANEGTDTQY
J: TRBJ1-5; V: TRBV19; CDR3: ASSIGSGDQPQH
J: TRBJ2-1; V: TRBV18; CDR3: ASSPPDALMEQF
J: TRBJ2-5; V: TRBV5-6; CDR3: ASSGRGGIQETQY
J: TRBJ2-7; V: TRBV18; CDR3: ASSPRAGGYEQY
J: TRBJ2-5; V: TRBV6-1; CDR3: ASYSGGAGEETQY
J: TRBJ2-7; V: TRBV27; CDR3: ASTSGEGARYEQY
J: TRBJ1-2; V: TRBV28; CDR3: ASTPSPQGPYGYT
J: TRBJ1-1; V: TRBV7-6; CDR3: ASSLARTNTEAF
J: TRBJ2-3; V: TRBV7-2; CDR3: ASSSSGLAGGTEDTQY
J: TRBJ1-3; V: TRBV29-1; CDR3: SVEEGGSGNTIY
J: TRBJ2-5; V: TRBV7-9; CDR3: ASSSGLAGGYQETQY
J: TRBJ1-1; V: TRBV7-2; CDR3: ASSLVTDFNTEAF
J: TRBJ1-4; V: TRBV28; CDR3: ASSYPRDSRRVGEKLF
J: TRBJ1-6; V: TRBV5-3; CDR3: ARSSRQVPRSPLH
J: TRBJ2-1; V: TRBV7-3; CDR3: ASSPNSGLAVEQF
J: TRBJ2-7; V: TRBV7-8; CDR3: ASTSAESTYEQY
J: TRBJ1-1; V: TRBV6-1; CDR3: ASSEAGGLGRPRAF